The clone carrying this TCR beta chain was found a few times. As yet, its antigen is unknown. This sample was included in a study of T cells after yellow fever vaccination. The wider study: SMART-Seq v4 Ultra Low Input prepared the low-cell-number fractions. Regarding the study as a whole: Once the booster was given, most primary-vaccination clones reappeared, at just under 98% for CD4 and roughly 85% for CD8. Abundant bulk-population clonotypes could contaminate the FACS-sorted repertoires.

The V end lost 8 bases, the J end lost 0 bases, and 7 bases lay between the germline ends. The germline gives CDR1 LNHDA, CDR2 SQIVND (reference sequence). The CDR3 consists of 12 residues. Template switching with 5'RACE generated the TCR cDNA and added a universal primer site and UMIs. One entry per CDR3 protein results from TCRdb running MiXCR on the 5' RACE reads. The data contain about 310,000 distinct CDR3 sequences, around 4% of them singletons. The sample in question was PBMCs, obtained on the day of the yellow fever booster vaccination. V gene TRBV19 combines with J gene TRBJ2-5; weak D call: TRBD1 (5 bases). This TCR was recovered from a man aged 18 to 35 who received the YFV17D yellow fever vaccine. CDR3 in DNA: TGTGCCAGTCTGGACAACCAAGAGACCCAGTACTTC. This encodes CASLDNQETQYF.